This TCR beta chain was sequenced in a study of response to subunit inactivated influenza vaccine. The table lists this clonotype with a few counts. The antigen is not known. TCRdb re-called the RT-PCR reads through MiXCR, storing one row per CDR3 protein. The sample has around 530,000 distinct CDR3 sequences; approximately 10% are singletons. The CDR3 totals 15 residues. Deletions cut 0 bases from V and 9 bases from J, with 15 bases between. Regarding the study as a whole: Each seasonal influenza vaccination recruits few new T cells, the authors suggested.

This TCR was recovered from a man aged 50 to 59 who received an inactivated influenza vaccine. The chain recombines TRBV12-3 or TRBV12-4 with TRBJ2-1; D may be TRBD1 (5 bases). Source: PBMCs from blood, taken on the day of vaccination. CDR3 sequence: CASSLAGGAATEQFF. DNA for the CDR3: TGTGCCAGCAGTTTAGCGGGTGGGGCAGCAACTGAGCAGTTCTTC.